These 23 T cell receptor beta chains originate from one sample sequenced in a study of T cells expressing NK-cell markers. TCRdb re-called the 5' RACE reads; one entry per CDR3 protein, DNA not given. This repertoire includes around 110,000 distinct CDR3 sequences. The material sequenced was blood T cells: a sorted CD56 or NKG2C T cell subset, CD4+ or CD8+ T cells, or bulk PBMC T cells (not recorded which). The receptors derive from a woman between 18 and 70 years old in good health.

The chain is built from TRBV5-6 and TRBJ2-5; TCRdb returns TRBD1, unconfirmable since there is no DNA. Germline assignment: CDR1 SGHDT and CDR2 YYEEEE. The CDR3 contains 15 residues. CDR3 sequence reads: CASYMGQTLQETQYF.

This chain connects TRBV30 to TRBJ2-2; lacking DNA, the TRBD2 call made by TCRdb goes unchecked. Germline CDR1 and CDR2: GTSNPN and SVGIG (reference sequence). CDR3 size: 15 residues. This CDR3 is CAWSVIGPNTGELFF.

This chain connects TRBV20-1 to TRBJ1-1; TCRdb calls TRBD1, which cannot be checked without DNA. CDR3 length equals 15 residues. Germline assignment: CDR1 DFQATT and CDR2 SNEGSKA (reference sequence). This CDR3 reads CSAREGTKGDTEAFF.

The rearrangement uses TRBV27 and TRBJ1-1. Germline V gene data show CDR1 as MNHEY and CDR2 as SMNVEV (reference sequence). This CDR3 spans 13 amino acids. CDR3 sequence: CASSYLGPTEAFF.

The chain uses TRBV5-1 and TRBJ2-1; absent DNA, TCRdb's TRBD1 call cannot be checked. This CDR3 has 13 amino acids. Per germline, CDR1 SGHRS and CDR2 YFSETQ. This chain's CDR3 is CASPGGALNEQFF.

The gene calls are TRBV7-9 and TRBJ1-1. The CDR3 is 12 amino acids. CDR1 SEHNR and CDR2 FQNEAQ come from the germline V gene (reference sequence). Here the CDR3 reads CASSLGSSEAFF.

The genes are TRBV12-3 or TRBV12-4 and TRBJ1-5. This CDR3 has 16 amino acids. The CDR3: CASSLTGIPSNQPQHF.

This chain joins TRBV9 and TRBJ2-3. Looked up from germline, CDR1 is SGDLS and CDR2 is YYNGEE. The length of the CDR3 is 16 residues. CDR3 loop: CASSAPIAASTDTQYF.

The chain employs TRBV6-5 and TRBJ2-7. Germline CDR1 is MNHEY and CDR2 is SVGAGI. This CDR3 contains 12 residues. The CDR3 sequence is CASRNPPYEQYF.

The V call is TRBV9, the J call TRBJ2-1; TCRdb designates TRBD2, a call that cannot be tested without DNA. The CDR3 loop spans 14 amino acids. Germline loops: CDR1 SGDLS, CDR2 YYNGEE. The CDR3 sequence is CASSVAGGLDEQFF.

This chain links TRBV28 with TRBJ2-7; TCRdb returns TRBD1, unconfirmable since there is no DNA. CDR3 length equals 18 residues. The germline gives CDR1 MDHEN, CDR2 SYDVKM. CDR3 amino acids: CASSLILPRGQGFHEQYF.

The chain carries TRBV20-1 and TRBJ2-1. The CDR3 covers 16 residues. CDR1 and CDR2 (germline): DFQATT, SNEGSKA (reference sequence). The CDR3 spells CSARDPSGTTYNEQFF.

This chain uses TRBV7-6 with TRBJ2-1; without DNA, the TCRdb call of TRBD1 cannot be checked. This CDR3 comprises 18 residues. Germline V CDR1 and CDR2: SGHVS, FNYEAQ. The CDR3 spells CASSFEQGASGRENEQFF.

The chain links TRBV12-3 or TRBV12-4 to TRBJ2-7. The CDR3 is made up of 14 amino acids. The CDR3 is CASSSSGSRYEQYF.

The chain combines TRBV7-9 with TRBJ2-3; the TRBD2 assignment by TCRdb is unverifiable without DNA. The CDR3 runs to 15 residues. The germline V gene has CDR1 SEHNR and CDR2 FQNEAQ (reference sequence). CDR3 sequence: CASSFGLAGIDTQYF.

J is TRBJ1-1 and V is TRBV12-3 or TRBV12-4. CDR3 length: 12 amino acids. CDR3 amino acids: CASSFGPVEAFF.

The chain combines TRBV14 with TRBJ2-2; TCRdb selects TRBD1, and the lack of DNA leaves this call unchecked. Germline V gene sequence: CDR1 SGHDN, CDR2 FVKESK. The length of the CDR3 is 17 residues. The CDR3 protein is CASSSRPGQVNTGELFF.

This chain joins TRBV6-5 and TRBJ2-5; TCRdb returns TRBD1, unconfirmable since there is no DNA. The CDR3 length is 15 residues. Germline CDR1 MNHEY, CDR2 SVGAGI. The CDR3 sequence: CASSYGVGGRETQYF.

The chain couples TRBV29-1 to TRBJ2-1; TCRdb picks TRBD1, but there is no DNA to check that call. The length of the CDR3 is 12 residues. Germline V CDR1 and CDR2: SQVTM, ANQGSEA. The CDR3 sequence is CSVEAGGNEQFF.

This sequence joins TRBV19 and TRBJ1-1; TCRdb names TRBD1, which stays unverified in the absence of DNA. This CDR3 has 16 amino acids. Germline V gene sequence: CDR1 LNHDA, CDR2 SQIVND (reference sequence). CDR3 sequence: CASSIGRGLPGAEAFF.

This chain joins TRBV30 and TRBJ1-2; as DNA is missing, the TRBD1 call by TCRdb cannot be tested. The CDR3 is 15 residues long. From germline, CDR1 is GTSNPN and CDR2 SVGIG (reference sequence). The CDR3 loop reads CAWSAPTGGGDGYTF. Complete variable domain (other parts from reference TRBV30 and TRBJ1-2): SQTIHQWPATLVQPVGSPLSLECTVEGTSNPNLYWYRQAAGRGLQLLFYSVGIGQISSEVPQNLSASRPQDRQFILSSKKLLLSDSGFYLCAWSAPTGGGDGYTFGSGTRLTVV.

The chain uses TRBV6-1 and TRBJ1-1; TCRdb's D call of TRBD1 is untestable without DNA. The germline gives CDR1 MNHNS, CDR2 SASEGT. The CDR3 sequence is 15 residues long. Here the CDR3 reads CASRRGPGDPNEAFF.

CDR3 loop: CASSLTSGAFQETQYF. The rearrangement joins TRBV12-3 or TRBV12-4 to TRBJ2-5; TCRdb lists TRBD2, though no DNA is available to test this call. This CDR3 is built from 16 residues.